This T cell receptor beta chain came from a study of cytomegalovirus exposure and HLA in healthy donors. At the level of the study: A previous analysis identified around 120 million unique TCR beta sequences derived from roughly 180 million T cells. Findings and caveats of the study: There were a few CMV-associated chains whose specificity for CMV antigens was confirmed in vitro. Later analysis placed DRB1 highest and HLA-C lowest in TCR association rates, which differed by HLA locus.

PCR involved 60 Vbeta and 13 Jbeta primers. Method: immunoSEQ multiplex PCR; TCRdb's copy keeps in-frame clones and lacks some. The sample has 180,000 or so clones, approximately 85% seen once. Concerning this clone: The antigen is unknown.

The TCR comes from a man aged 18 to 29 in good health and CMV-seropositive. The sample was PBMCs.

The CDR3 here is CASSRAISYEQYF. The CDR3 DNA reads as TGTGCCAGTAGTCGCGCTATATCCTACGAGCAGTACTTC. V and J are TRBV19 and TRBJ2-7; D is unclear. The CDR3 sequence is 13 residues long. The germline V and J ends were trimmed by 5 bases and 1 base, with 9 bases remaining between them. Germline lookup yields CDR1 LNHDA and CDR2 SQIVND (reference sequence). Combining the CDR3 with reference TRBV19 and TRBJ2-7 gives the whole variable domain DGGITQSPKYLFRKEGQNVTLSCEQNLNHDAMYWYRQDPGQGLRLIYYSQIVNDFQKGDIAEGYSVSREKKESFPLTVTSAQKNPTAFYLCASSRAISYEQYFGPGTRLTVT.